The text below deals with one TCR beta chain. This specimen belongs to a study of blood T cell repertoires in COVID-19. The CDR3 totals 12 residues. Germline V gene data show CDR1 as SGHRS and CDR2 as YFSETQ. V was shortened by 7 bases and J by 3 bases, with 10 bases between the two germline ends. In the original workflow: Amplification of reference gene primers provided the estimated nucleated cell counts. Repertoires were generated with immunoSEQ multiplex PCR, while TCRdb's copy carries only in-frame clones and drops some. V, J and clone size reflect that table, while D and trimming were determined from the DNA. The sample comprises roughly 150,000 clones, approximately 84% of which are singletons, and more than 11% rests with the top ten.

Sequencing used peripheral blood. This clonotype originated in a woman over 75 with acute or convalescent COVID-19. The V gene is TRBV5-1, the J gene TRBJ1-1; D not resolved. CDR3 sequence (DNA): TGCGCCAGCGGAATCGGGGACACTGAAGCTTTCTTT. Amino acids: CASGIGDTEAFF. The variable domain in full, with the rest retrieved from reference TRBV5-1 and TRBJ1-1, is KAGVTQTPRYLIKTRGQQVTLSCSPISGHRSVSWYQQTPGQGLQFLFEYFSETQRNKGNFPGRFSGRQFSNSRSEMNVSTLELGDSALYLCASGIGDTEAFFGQGTRLTVV.